This is a list of T cell receptor beta chains from one sample in a study of cytomegalovirus exposure and HLA in healthy donors. Produced via immunoSEQ multiplex PCR; TCRdb's table is partial and in-frame only. This table has under 250,000 clones, roughly 85% appearing once. Specimen: PBMCs. The receptors here all came from a girl aged 2-15 years in good health and CMV-seronegative. The CDR3 runs from the conserved cysteine through the conserved F or W. A D gene is named only where the DNA matches it firmly. Part of the rows lack a size; the others show once, few, many or a class for expanded clones.

J | V | D | size | CDR3 | DNA
TRBJ2-1 | TRBV6-6 | TRBD2 | few | CASGAGGSSYNEQFF | TGTGCCAGCGGTGCGGGCGGGAGCTCCTACAATGAGCAGTTCTTC
TRBJ2-3 | TRBV5-6 | TRBD2 | NA | CASSGTSVVFTDTQYF | TGTGCCAGCAGCGGGACTAGCGTTGTGTTCACAGATACGCAGTATTTT
TRBJ2-3 | TRBV18 | TRBD1 | few | CASSPLTGGTDTQYF | TGTGCCAGCTCACCACTTACAGGGGGCACAGATACGCAGTATTTT
TRBJ1-5 | TRBV30 | TRBD1 | NA | CAGQGTSNQPQHF | TGTGCCGGACAGGGGACCTCCAATCAGCCCCAGCATTTT
TRBJ2-3 | TRBV10-3 | TRBD2 | few | CAISEREGGDTQYF | TGTGCCATCAGTGAGCGGGAGGGGGGAGATACGCAGTATTTT
TRBJ1-2 | TRBV2 | TRBD1 | once | CASSEDRLYGYTF | TGTGCCAGCAGTGAGGACAGGCTCTATGGCTACACCTTC
TRBJ2-2 | TRBV7-2 | NA | NA | CASSLTVWVGELFF | TGTGCCAGCAGCTTAACAGTTTGGGTTGGGGAGCTGTTTTTT
TRBJ1-2 | TRBV7-9 | TRBD1 | NA | CASSAPNRGRGYGYTF | TGTGCCAGCAGCGCTCCTAACAGGGGGCGGGGGTATGGCTACACCTTC
TRBJ1-1 | TRBV28 | TRBD1 | NA | CASSLGQGGTEAFF | TGTGCCAGCAGTTTAGGACAGGGAGGGACTGAAGCTTTCTTT
TRBJ2-1 | TRBV7-6 | TRBD1 | NA | CASTQIPGQVNNEQFF | TGTGCCAGCACCCAAATACCGGGACAGGTTAACAATGAGCAGTTCTTC
TRBJ2-4 | TRBV6-6 | TRBD2 | NA | CASSWTSGGMNIQYF | TGTGCCAGCAGTTGGACTAGCGGGGGGATGAACATTCAGTACTTC
TRBJ2-7 | TRBV27 | NA | NA | CASSFLVSLSYEQYF | TGTGCCAGCAGTTTCCTAGTTTCTCTCTCCTACGAGCAGTACTTC
TRBJ2-1 | TRBV5-1 | NA | few | CASSLEGLGRNEQFF | TGCGCCAGCAGCTTGGAGGGGCTAGGTCGCAATGAGCAGTTCTTC
TRBJ2-5 | TRBV7-9 | TRBD2 | once | CASSLYPRSRTSEWGQYF | TGTGCCAGCAGTTTATACCCAAGATCAAGGACTAGCGAGTGGGGCCAGTACTTC
TRBJ1-2 | TRBV7-8 | NA | NA | CASSPVRGASNYGYTF | TGTGCCAGCAGCCCCGTGCGGGGGGCTTCGAACTATGGCTACACCTTC
TRBJ2-7 | TRBV7-2 | TRBD1 | NA | CASSLQATGVGEQYF | TGTGCCAGCAGCTTACAGGCGACAGGGGTCGGCGAGCAGTACTTC
TRBJ1-1 | TRBV27 | NA | few | CASSLLTRTEAFF | TGTGCCAGCAGTTTACTCACCCGGACAGAAGCTTTCTTT
TRBJ2-1 | TRBV5-7 | NA | NA | CASSFPYFYNEQFF | TGTGCCAGCAGCTTCCCCTACTTCTACAATGAGCAGTTCTTC
TRBJ1-1 | TRBV4-1 | NA | NA | CASSQVARYTEAFF | TGCGCCAGCAGCCAAGTAGCCCGTTACACTGAAGCTTTCTTT
TRBJ2-3 | TRBV11-2 | NA | NA | CASSSSILADTQYF | TGTGCCAGCAGCTCTAGTATACTTGCAGATACGCAGTATTTT
TRBJ2-1 | TRBV5-4 | TRBD1 | NA | CASPSTGGKGNEQFF | TGTGCCAGCCCTTCGACAGGGGGCAAGGGCAATGAGCAGTTCTTC
TRBJ1-2 | TRBV27 | TRBD1 | NA | CASSFTGTGYGYTF | TGTGCCAGCAGTTTTACCGGGACAGGGTATGGCTACACCTTC
TRBJ1-2 | TRBV6-5 | NA | NA | CASSYDGNYGYTF | TGTGCCAGCAGTTACGACGGGAACTATGGCTACACCTTC
TRBJ1-1 | TRBV5-1 | TRBD1 | NA | CASRDRWDTEAFF | TGCGCCAGCCGGGACAGATGGGACACTGAAGCTTTCTTT
TRBJ2-7 | TRBV4-1 | TRBD1 | NA | CASSQRQGAYEQYF | TGCGCCAGCAGCCAGAGACAGGGGGCCTACGAGCAGTACTTC
TRBJ2-5 | TRBV5-4 | TRBD2 | NA | CASTTSGGPSQETQYF | TGTGCCAGCACGACTAGCGGGGGGCCCTCCCAAGAGACCCAGTACTTC
TRBJ2-7 | TRBV4-1 | NA | few | CASSQEPRTDYEQYF | TGCGCCAGCAGCCAAGAGCCCCGGACAGACTACGAGCAGTACTTC
TRBJ2-1 | TRBV2 | TRBD2 | NA | CASRPAASGGAYNEQFF | TGTGCCAGCAGACCCGCTGCTAGCGGGGGGGCGTACAATGAGCAGTTCTTC
TRBJ1-5 | TRBV19 | NA | NA | CASSLRGQPQHF | TGTGCCAGTAGTCTCAGGGGTCAGCCCCAGCATTTT
TRBJ1-1 | TRBV5-1 | NA | NA | CASSFGADTEAFF | TGCGCCAGCAGCTTCGGAGCGGACACTGAAGCTTTCTTT
TRBJ1-1 | TRBV27 | NA | NA | CASSFTGQRTEAFF | TGTGCCAGCAGTTTTACAGGTCAGAGGACTGAAGCTTTCTTT
TRBJ2-7 | TRBV29-1 | NA | NA | CSVLVSSYEQYF | TGCAGCGTTCTGGTAAGCTCCTACGAGCAGTACTTC
TRBJ2-3 | TRBV30 | NA | NA | CAWSMSTDTQYF | TGTGCCTGGAGTATGTCGACAGATACGCAGTATTTT
TRBJ2-7 | TRBV7-8 | NA | once | CASSLVRFGLYEQYF | TGTGCCAGCAGCTTAGTCCGGTTCGGACTTTACGAGCAGTACTTC
TRBJ2-1 | TRBV9 | TRBD1 | NA | CASSEGGQDYNEQFF | TGTGCCAGCAGCGAGGGGGGACAGGACTACAATGAGCAGTTCTTC
TRBJ2-1 | TRBV5-1 | NA | NA | CASSLGQGIRYNEQFF | TGCGCCAGCAGCTTGGGTCAGGGGATACGGTACAATGAACAGTTCTTC
TRBJ1-1 | TRBV27 | NA | NA | CASRPQGTGEAFF | TGTGCCAGCAGACCCCAGGGCACGGGCGAAGCTTTCTTT
TRBJ2-5 | TRBV4-2 | TRBD2 | NA | CAGSQAAGVGETQYF | TGTGCCGGCAGCCAAGCCGCGGGAGTCGGGGAGACCCAGTACTTC
TRBJ2-7 | TRBV6-5 | TRBD1 | once | CASTYGMTGVYEQYF | TGTGCCAGCACCTACGGAATGACAGGGGTCTACGAGCAGTACTTC
TRBJ2-1 | TRBV30 | NA | NA | CAWNLGVGNEQFF | TGTGCCTGGAATCTCGGGGTGGGAAATGAGCAGTTCTTC
TRBJ2-5 | TRBV7-7 | TRBD2 | NA | CASSLTGTRGETQYF | TGTGCCAGCAGTCTCACCGGGACTAGGGGGGAGACCCAGTACTTC
TRBJ1-1 | TRBV11-2 | NA | NA | CASSLVGRGTEAFF | TGTGCCAGCAGCTTAGTGGGGAGGGGAACTGAAGCTTTCTTT
TRBJ2-7 | TRBV9 | NA | NA | CASSVVPGNYEQYF | TGTGCCAGCAGCGTAGTACCGGGGAACTACGAGCAGTACTTC
TRBJ1-2 | TRBV4-2 | TRBD1 | few | CASSLPGQGASIYGYTF | TGTGCCAGCAGCCTCCCGGGACAGGGGGCTTCCATTTATGGCTACACCTTC
TRBJ2-1 | TRBV6-1 | NA | NA | CASSVSRSSYNEQFF | TGTGCCAGCAGTGTTTCCAGGTCCTCCTACAATGAGCAGTTCTTC
TRBJ2-7 | TRBV4-2 | NA | NA | CASSQEPGFNEQYF | TGTGCCAGCAGCCAAGAGCCCGGGTTCAACGAGCAGTACTTC
TRBJ1-5 | TRBV7-9 | TRBD1 | NA | CASSGDRGREWPQHF | TGTGCCAGCAGCGGAGACAGGGGGCGGGAGTGGCCCCAGCATTTT
TRBJ2-3 | TRBV13 | TRBD1 | NA | CASSPPPTGASTDTQYF | TGTGCCAGCAGCCCCCCCCCAACAGGGGCCAGCACAGATACGCAGTATTTT
TRBJ1-5 | TRBV7-8 | NA | NA | CASSLEGYSSNQPQHF | TGTGCCAGCAGCTTAGAGGGGTACAGTAGCAATCAGCCCCAGCATTTT
TRBJ1-2 | TRBV10-3 | NA | NA | CAISDRGLYGYTF | TGTGCCATCAGTGATAGGGGACTCTATGGCTACACCTTC
TRBJ1-1 | TRBV9 | NA | few | CASSDREPFF | TGTGCCAGCAGCGACAGGGAACCTTTCTTT